This T cell receptor (beta chain) was captured in a study of T cell responses to AZD1222 COVID-19 vaccine. Turning to the study itself: The study pooled second doses at about 4 or about 12 weeks. Whole-study results and caveats: Unmutated variant regions reportedly attract nearly half of all spike-specific TCRs. Spike was spanned by vaccine-associated CD4 TCRs, with dominance at 160-218 and 743-854.

V was cut by 6 bases and J by 5 bases, with 19 bases left in between. This CDR3 has 15 amino acids. Germline V gene lookup returns CDR1 MDHEN and CDR2 SYDVKM. Concerning this clone: Its target is unknown.

Sequencing was performed with immunoSEQ multiplex PCR; in TCRdb, only in-frame clones are kept and a portion is missing. The sample records some 150,000 clones, about 87% being singletons. The origin of this receptor is an adult in good health. V gene TRBV28 combines with J gene TRBJ2-5; perhaps TRBD1 as D (6 bases). This sample comprised peripheral blood, obtained on day 0 of AZD1222 vaccination. The CDR3 loop reads CASRPPGVDIETQYF. The CDR3 nucleotides are TGTGCCAGCAGGCCTCCAGGGGTCGATATCGAGACCCAGTACTTC.